This TCR delta chain was sequenced for a study of gamma-delta chains in newborns, infants, children. Study context: Microbial exposure reportedly drives polyclonal innate γδ T cell expansion after birth.

This clone was recorded a few times. A far larger clone is one nucleotide away, so this likely arose from a read error. TCRdb redid the clone calls on the reads with CATT. The data hold fewer than 4,500 delta-chain clones, with 3% to 4% observed a single time. This CDR3 spans 18 amino acids. Germline-derived CDR1 and CDR2 are GEAIGNYY and EKD. The chain employs TRDV2 and TRDJ3, with 11 bases fitting TRDD3. Sequenced: blood. The clonotype originates from a child who was a newborn, infant or young child, either healthy, febrile or measles-vaccinated (not recorded which). The CDR3 coding sequence is TGTGCCTGTGACACTGGGGGATACGCGTCCTGGGACGCCCGACAGATGTTTTTC. Protein sequence: CACDTGGYASWDARQMFF.